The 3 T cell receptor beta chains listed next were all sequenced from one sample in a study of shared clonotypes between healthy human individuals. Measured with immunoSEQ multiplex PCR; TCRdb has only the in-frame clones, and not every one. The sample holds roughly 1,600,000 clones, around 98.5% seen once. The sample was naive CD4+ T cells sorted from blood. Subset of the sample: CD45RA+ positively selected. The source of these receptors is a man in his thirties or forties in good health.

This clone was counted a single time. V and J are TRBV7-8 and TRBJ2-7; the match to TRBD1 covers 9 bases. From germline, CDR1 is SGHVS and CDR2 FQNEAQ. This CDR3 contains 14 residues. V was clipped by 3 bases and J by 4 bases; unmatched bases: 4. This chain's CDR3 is CASSFADRGYEQYF. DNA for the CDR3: TGTGCCAGCAGCTTTGCCGACAGGGGGTACGAGCAGTACTTC.

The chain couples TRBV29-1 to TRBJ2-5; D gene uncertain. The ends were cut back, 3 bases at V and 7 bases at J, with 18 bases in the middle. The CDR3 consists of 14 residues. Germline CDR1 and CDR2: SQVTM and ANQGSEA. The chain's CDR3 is CSVERTGSSRTQYF. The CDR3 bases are TGCAGCGTTGAGAGGACGGGTTCCTCGAGGACCCAGTACTTC.

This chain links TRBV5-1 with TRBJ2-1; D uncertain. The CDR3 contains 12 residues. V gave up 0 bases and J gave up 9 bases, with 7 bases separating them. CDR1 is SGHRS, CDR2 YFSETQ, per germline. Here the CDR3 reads CASSLVGVEQFF. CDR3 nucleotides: TGCGCCAGCAGCTTGGTTGGGGTTGAGCAGTTCTTC. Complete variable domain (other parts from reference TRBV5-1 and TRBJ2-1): KAGVTQTPRYLIKTRGQQVTLSCSPISGHRSVSWYQQTPGQGLQFLFEYFSETQRNKGNFPGRFSGRQFSNSRSEMNVSTLELGDSALYLCASSLVGVEQFFGPGTRLTVL.